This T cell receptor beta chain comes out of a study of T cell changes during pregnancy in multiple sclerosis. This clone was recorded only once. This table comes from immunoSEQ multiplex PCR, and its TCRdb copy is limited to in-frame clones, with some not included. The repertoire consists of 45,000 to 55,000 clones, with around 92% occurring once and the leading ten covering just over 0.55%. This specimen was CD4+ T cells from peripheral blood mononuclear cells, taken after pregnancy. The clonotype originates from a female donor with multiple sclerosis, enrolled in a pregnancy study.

The CDR3 nucleotides read TGTGCCAGCAGCTTAACTAGGGACAGGGGACCTATATCTGAAGCTTTCTTT. This gives the protein CASSLTRDRGPISEAFF. V is TRBV7-2 and J is TRBJ1-1, with 10 bases aligning to TRBD1. This CDR3 has 17 residues. V lost 2 bases to trimming and J lost 6 bases; unmatched junction nucleotides: 12. Germline V gives CDR1 SGHTA, CDR2 FQGNSA.